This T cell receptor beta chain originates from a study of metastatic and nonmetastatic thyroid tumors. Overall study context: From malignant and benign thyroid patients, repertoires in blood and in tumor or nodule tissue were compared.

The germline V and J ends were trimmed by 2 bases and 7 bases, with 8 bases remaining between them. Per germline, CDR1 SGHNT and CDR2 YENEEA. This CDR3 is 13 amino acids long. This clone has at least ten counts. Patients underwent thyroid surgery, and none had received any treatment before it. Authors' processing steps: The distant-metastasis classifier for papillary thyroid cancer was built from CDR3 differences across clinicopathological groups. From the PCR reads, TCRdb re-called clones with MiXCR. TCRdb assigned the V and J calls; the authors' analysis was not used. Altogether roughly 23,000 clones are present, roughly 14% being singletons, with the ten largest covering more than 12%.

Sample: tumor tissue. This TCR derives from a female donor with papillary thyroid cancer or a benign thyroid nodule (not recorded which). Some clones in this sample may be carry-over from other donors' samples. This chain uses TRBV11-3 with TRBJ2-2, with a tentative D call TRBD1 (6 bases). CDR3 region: CASSLQGLGELFF. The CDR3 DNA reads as TGTGCCAGCAGCTTACAGGGGCTCGGGGAGCTGTTTTTT. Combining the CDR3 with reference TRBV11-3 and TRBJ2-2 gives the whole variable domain EAGVVQSPRYKIIEKKQPVAFWCNPISGHNTLYWYLQNLGQGPELLIRYENEEAVDDSQLPKDRFSAERLKGVDSTLKIQPAELGDSAVYLCASSLQGLGELFFGEGSRLTVL.